This T cell receptor beta chain was captured by sequencing in a study of beta chain features in type 1 diabetes (dated by TCRdb to between 2017 and 2018). Turning to the overall study: No differences in mean age, gender distribution, total cell number or subset yield were found between patients and healthy donors. In the study, TCRB repertoires of sorted circulating CD4+ T cell subsets from recently diagnosed type 1 diabetes patients were compared with those of matched healthy donors. A total of some 100,000,000 sorted cells were examined across all samples, and the number of cells per subset was strongly correlated with RNA yield. Whereas all 30 or so donors provided naive and central memory subsets, regulatory and stem cell-like memory subsets were isolated from just 8 patients and about 8 healthy donors.

From each donor, a single peripheral blood sample of around 120 mL on average was drawn into heparinised tubes. A BD FACSAria II was used to sort naive, central memory, regulatory and stem cell-like memory CD4+ T cells with a panel that included CD45RO, CCR7, CD25, CD127, CD95 and CD27. A purity above 98% was achieved for all sorted populations. PBMCs were isolated right away by Lymphoprep density gradient centrifugation and were stained directly, without culture. To minimize batch effects, samples were stained and sorted in pairs, one healthy donor with one patient per experiment. As to this clone: What antigen it recognizes has not been identified. At one boundary the junction diverges from the germline segment, which might be a read error.

The cysteine opens and the phenylalanine closes a CDR3 of 13 amino acids. Kept here is only the CDR3 DNA, which spans 39 bases and is read in frame from base 1. As encoded in the germline V gene, CDR1 is LGHNA while CDR2 is YSLEER. The entire isolated RNA was reverse transcribed using the High Capacity cDNA Reverse Transcription Kit, and thus expressed TCRB transcripts were sequenced. Deep immunoSEQ sequencing was applied to naive, central memory and regulatory T cell samples, giving an average of around 4 million total reads per sample. Sorted cells were lysed in RLT buffer, and RNA was extracted using DNase-treated RNeasy Micro or Mini kits according to cell number. To prevent cross-contamination, every cell subset was processed on its own, while patient and healthy donor samples were processed together. The immunoSEQ multiplex PCR was used to amplify TCRB sequences from cDNA, generating 87-bp fragments that spanned the CDR3 region. Amplicons were sequenced on the Illumina HiSeq platform. As for the original processing: Synthetic template baselines were used to correct PCR bias computationally, reads within Hamming distance 2 were collapsed, and singletons that could not be merged were discarded. Reads were aligned to IMGT to assign V, D and J genes, CDR3 length, and insertions or deletions at six rearrangement sites. Clonotype counts were normalized to sorted cell number within each subset before computing true diversity and Gini coefficients with the tcR R package. Repertoire sharing was quantified using the overlap coefficient calculated on TCRB nucleotide sequences. This is the immuneACCESS table as TCRdb keeps it, with only in-frame sequences that have V and J called. A part of the clones is gone; compared with another copy, unresolved V genes explain less than half, and the rest is unexplained. V and J calls plus clone size are reproduced from that table; the DNA served to infer D and trimming. The sample has roughly 150,000 clones on record, around 10% of them singletons. Of the sample, approximately 2% is held by the ten largest clones.

The paper's findings and limits, for the study overall: Type 1 diabetes patients showed a moderate but significant shortening of TCRB CDR3 length in all four CD4+ subsets. Because cDNA was sequenced instead of genomic DNA, activated cells with high expression could be over-represented, although the groups did not differ in activation or CD3 levels. Shorter templates might have been favored by PCR, but patient and control samples were amplified and corrected together, so both groups would have been affected equally by any skew. HLA sub-analyses involved small numbers of individuals, so any influence of HLA type on TCRB rearrangement remained unresolved. The naive, central memory and regulatory TCRB repertoires appeared to resemble one another more closely among patients than among healthy donors. Fewer insertions and more nucleotide deletions at VDJ recombination sites were observed in patients with type 1 diabetes, implying thymic rearrangement abnormalities.

Source material: central memory CD4+ T cells from blood. The chain is made from TRBV4-3 and TRBJ2-1, with 7 bases aligning to TRBD1. This sequence originates from a man between 18 and 29 years old in good health. The DNA sequence follows: TGCGCCAGCAGCCAGAACCGACAGGGTAGGTCGATCTTC. Its coded protein is CASSQNRQGRSIF.